The 15 T cell receptor beta chains given below trace back to one sample, sequenced in a study of blood T cell repertoires in COVID-19. Only in-frame clones appear in the TCRdb table, and some are missing; sequencing was by immunoSEQ multiplex PCR. The sample lists hundreds of thousands of clones, around nine tenths occurring once. What was sequenced was PBMCs or T cells enriched from blood (not recorded which). All receptors derive from a woman in her 50s who had recovered from COVID-19.

The CDR3 coding sequence is TGTGCCAGCAGTGTCGATCCCTGGACAGGGGGCTTTGGCTACACCTTC. It yields the protein CASSVDPWTGGFGYTF. The chain links TRBV6-4 to TRBJ1-2, with 11 bases fitting TRBD1. In germline, CDR1 is MRHNA, CDR2 SNTAGT. V lost 4 bases and J lost 7; bases outside the gene matches: 11. This CDR3 is 16 amino acids long.

This clone was seen just once. The genes are TRBV3-1 (or the pseudogene TRBV3-2) and TRBJ2-7; 8 nucleotides line up with TRBD2. The V segment lost 4 bases and the J segment 7 bases; nucleotides outside the gene matches: 15. The CDR3 consists of 16 residues. The germline V gene has CDR1 LGHDT and CDR2 YNNKEL (reference sequence). CDR3 sequence (DNA): TGTGCCAGCAGCCCCCACCCGGGCGGGAGGTCGCGGGAGCAGTACTTC. Protein product: CASSPHPGGRSREQYF.

The chain recombines TRBV5-5 with TRBJ2-1; no reliable D call. V lost 0 bases and J lost 10, with 17 bases in between. CDR1 SGHKS and CDR2 YYEKEE come from the germline V gene (reference sequence). CDR3 size: 15 residues. The CDR3 loop reads CASSLGVLVRREQFF. In nucleotides, the CDR3 is TGTGCCAGCAGCTTGGGGGTCCTTGTGCGGCGCGAGCAGTTCTTC.

The V and J genes are TRBV9 and TRBJ1-3; 9 bases map to TRBD1. This CDR3 is 15 amino acids long. Looked up from germline, CDR1 is SGDLS and CDR2 is YYNGEE. V trimming: 3 bases; J trimming: 5 bases; junction bases outside the gene matches: 6. The CDR3 coding sequence is TGTGCCAGCAGCGAAACCGGGACAGGGAGAAACACCATATATTTT. This sequence encodes CASSETGTGRNTIYF.

This clone was found once. The genes are TRBV5-1 and TRBJ2-1; 8 nucleotides line up with TRBD2. Germline V gene sequence: CDR1 SGHRS, CDR2 YFSETQ. This CDR3 region has 15 residues. V gave up 0 bases and J gave up 8 bases; unmatched junction bases: 7. The CDR3 is CASSLASGSIYEQFF. Here the CDR3 DNA reads TGCGCCAGCAGCTTGGCCAGCGGGAGTATCTATGAGCAGTTCTTC.

The chain joins TRBV9 to TRBJ2-2; D uncertain. The V gene's germline CDR1 is SGDLS and CDR2 YYNGEE. This CDR3 contains 18 residues. V lost 0 bases to trimming and J lost 0 bases, with 15 bases between them. CDR3 DNA: TGTGCCAGCAGCGTAGTTGATATTGGCAGGACGAACACCGGGGAGCTGTTTTTT. It translates to CASSVVDIGRTNTGELFF.

V gene TRBV30 combines with J gene TRBJ2-1, with TRBD2 matching 9 bases. The CDR3 totals 16 residues. V lost 5 bases and J lost 0; bases outside the gene matches: 8. CDR1 is GTSNPN and CDR2 is SVGIG in the germline V gene (reference sequence). The CDR3 loop reads CAWDLAGLLSYNEQFF. The DNA of the CDR3 is TGTGCCTGGGACCTAGCGGGACTTCTCTCCTACAATGAGCAGTTCTTC.

This chain connects TRBV28 to TRBJ2-4; TRBD2 matches at 7 bases. The V gene end was trimmed by 8 bases and the J gene end by 6 bases; junction bases not matched to a gene: 10. CDR1 and CDR2 (germline): MDHEN, SYDVKM. CDR3 length: 14 amino acids. In DNA, the CDR3 is TGTGCCAGCGGGTTGAGCGGGGCAATAAACATTCAGTACTTC. It translates to CASGLSGAINIQYF.

V gene TRBV5-1 combines with J gene TRBJ1-2; 10 bases are shared with TRBD1. The CDR3 is 15 residues long. The junction had 7 bases not matched to a gene; V was cut back by 0 bases and J by 8 bases. The germline V gene encodes CDR1 SGHRS and CDR2 YFSETQ. The CDR3 loop reads CASSLEGQGTIGYTF. Written as DNA, the CDR3 is TGCGCCAGCAGCTTGGAGGGACAGGGGACGATCGGCTACACCTTC.

This clone was observed a single time. The chain joins TRBV7-3 to TRBJ2-3, with 15 bases fitting TRBD2. Germline V gene data show CDR1 as SGHTA and CDR2 as FQGTGA. V trimming: 5 bases; J trimming: 7 bases; junction bases outside the gene matches: 16. The CDR3 length is 19 residues. The CDR3 region has the DNA TGTGCCAGCAGCCCCTACGGGACTAGCGGGAGGAGCACCTCGAATACGCAGTATTTT. Its protein product is CASSPYGTSGRSTSNTQYF.

This chain links TRBV20-1 with TRBJ2-2; 7 nucleotides line up with TRBD2. The ends lost 3 bases at V and 6 bases at J; junction bases unmatched: 13. Germline lookup yields CDR1 DFQATT and CDR2 SNEGSKA (reference sequence). The CDR3 covers 16 residues. CDR3 nucleotides: TGCAGTGCTAGTGACGGCGGGAGTAGGATCGCCGGGGAGCTGTTTTTT. Translated: CSASDGGSRIAGELFF.

The V call is TRBV7-9, the J call TRBJ2-1, with 9 nucleotides matching TRBD1. V lost 5 bases to trimming and J lost 8 bases; unmatched junction nucleotides: 10. Germline lookup yields CDR1 SEHNR and CDR2 FQNEAQ (reference sequence). The CDR3 runs to 15 residues. The CDR3 DNA reads TGTGCCAGCAGCCGTCGGGACAGGGTTTTTCATGAGCAGTTCTTC. Protein product: CASSRRDRVFHEQFF.

This clone was seen more than once but under ten times. This sequence joins TRBV15 and TRBJ1-2, with 9 bases fitting TRBD1. From germline, CDR1 is LNHNV and CDR2 YYDKDF (reference sequence). V lost 0 bases to trimming and J lost 4 bases; unmatched junction nucleotides: 6. This CDR3 is 16 amino acids long. The CDR3, as DNA: TGTGCCACCAGCAGAGATACAGGGGGCTCTATCTATGGCTACACCTTC. Protein product: CATSRDTGGSIYGYTF.

This chain links TRBV7-9 with TRBJ2-7, with 12 bases lining up with TRBD2. Germline V gene data show CDR1 as SEHNR and CDR2 as FQNEAQ (reference sequence). The V and J ends lost 5 bases and 4 bases, in that order; junction bases with no gene match: 9. CDR3 length: 16 residues. The CDR3 reads CASSVPSGRASYEQYF. The CDR3 DNA sequence: TGTGCCAGCAGCGTACCTAGCGGGAGGGCCTCTTACGAGCAGTACTTC.

The V and J genes are TRBV7-8 and TRBJ2-7; TRBD2 aligns across 12 bases. The germline CDR1 and CDR2 sequences are SGHVS and FQNEAQ. The CDR3 has 17 residues. The J segment lost 3 bases and the V segment lost 1 base, leaving 7 bases of the junction unmatched. The CDR3 nucleotides are TGTGCCAGCAGCTTAGGGGCTAGCGGGGGGGGCGGCTACGAGCAGTACTTC. Amino acid sequence: CASSLGASGGGGYEQYF.